This section outlines one T cell receptor beta chain sequence together with its context. The antigen remains undetermined. At deep level, the assay was performed. In the sorted-subset replicate PCRs, 200 ng DNA, around 30,000 T cell genomes, was used. Assay: immunoSEQ multiplex PCR; the TCRdb copy retains only in-frame clones and omits some. The sample lists roughly 1,600,000 clones; 97% to 99% were seen once. This record belongs to a study of shared clonotypes between healthy human individuals. Overall study results and limits: Despite large depth, sorted-subset datasets appeared incompletely sequenced.

V was pared by 5 bases and J by 0 bases, with 17 bases between. The CDR3 has 17 amino acids. The V gene's germline CDR1 is SGHNT and CDR2 YENEEA. The clonotype was recovered from a man aged 30 to 39 in good health. J is TRBJ2-1 and V is TRBV11-3, with D possibly matching TRBD2 (7 bases). The sequenced sample consisted of naive CD4+ T cells sorted from blood. Subset: CD45RA+ positively selected. DNA for the CDR3: TGTGCCAGCAGCCTGGGGGGGGCCCTACCCTCCTACAATGAGCAGTTCTTC. Protein sequence: CASSLGGALPSYNEQFF.